The 24 T cell receptor beta chains presented below share a single source sample, sequenced in a study of post-analysis software for immune sequencing data. The authors incorporated unique molecular identifiers into the TCR beta cDNA libraries. One entry per CDR3 protein results from TCRdb running MiXCR on the PCR reads. The repertoire holds about 160,000 distinct CDR3 sequences, roughly 35% seen once, with roughly 28% in the top ten. Sample: blood, taken after autologous hematopoietic stem cell transplantation. Receptors originate from a girl aged 5 to 17 with multiple sclerosis.

This clonotype was recorded many times. The V gene is TRBV4-1, the J gene TRBJ2-6; TRBD2 is a possible D gene (6 bases). V lost 0 bases and J lost 0, with 6 bases in between. Germline-derived CDR1 and CDR2 are MGHRA and YSYEKL. This CDR3 spans 16 amino acids. The CDR3 protein is CASSQEEGSGANVLTF. In DNA form, the CDR3 reads TGCGCCAGCAGCCAAGAGGAGGGCTCTGGGGCCAACGTCCTGACTTTC.

Concerning this clonotype itself: A much larger clone differs from this one at a single base, so this may be a read error. The chain employs TRBV10-1 and TRBJ2-2; 7 bases are shared with TRBD1. Germline lookup yields CDR1 WNHNN and CDR2 SYGVQD (reference sequence). The CDR3 consists of 15 residues. CDR3 nucleotide sequence: TGCGCCAGCAGTGTTGGGACAGACACTCCCGGGGAGCGGTTTTTT. Encoded protein: CASSVGTDTPGERFF.

This clonotype has only a few counts. The chain links TRBV20-1 to TRBJ2-5, with D uncertain. V was trimmed by 3 bases and J by 2 bases, leaving 16 bases between them. CDR3 length equals 15 residues. The germline V gene encodes CDR1 DFQATT and CDR2 SNEGSKA (reference sequence). The CDR3 coding sequence is TGCAGTGCTAGCGGAACCAATATGATGCAAGAGACCCAGTACTTC. As protein: CSASGTNMMQETQYF.

This clonotype was recorded a few times. The chain recombines TRBV18 with TRBJ1-2; D unresolved. The germline V gene encodes CDR1 KGHSH and CDR2 LQKENI. Between the trimmed V and J ends, which lost 1 base and 4 bases, there was a span of 7 bases. CDR3 length: 13 amino acids. The CDR3 DNA follows: TGTGCCAGCTCACCACTGGCGGGCTATGGCTACACCTTC. It codes for CASSPLAGYGYTF.

The CDR3 coding sequence is TGTGCCAGCAGGGCCGGGACAGGGGATGGGGAGCAGTACTTC. The encoded protein is CASRAGTGDGEQYF. V gene TRBV12-3 or TRBV12-4 combines with J gene TRBJ2-7; 10 bases agree with TRBD1. The CDR3 spans 14 residues. Germline trimming cut 6 bases from V and 7 bases from J; bases unmatched to any gene: 9.

CDR3 region: CASSFAAYGYTF. Written as DNA, the CDR3 is TGTGCCAGCAGTTTCGCCGCCTATGGCTACACCTTC. V is TRBV12-3 or TRBV12-4 and J is TRBJ1-2; D is unresolved. The CDR3 length is 12 residues. V lost 3 bases, J lost 4 bases, and 6 bases lay in between.

The chain joins TRBV7-8 to TRBJ2-7; 11 nucleotides line up with TRBD2. The DNA end is a closer match to TRBJ2-5, so the J assignment may be wrong. The germline V gene encodes CDR1 SGHVS and CDR2 FQNEAQ. The length of the CDR3 is 16 residues. Here the CDR3 DNA reads TGTGCCAGCAGCTCCATAGCGGGAGGGCCTAGAGAGACCCAGTACTTC. It encodes CASSSIAGGPRETQYF.

This clonotype was detected a few times. The V call is TRBV20-1, the J call TRBJ2-7, with D perhaps matching TRBD2 (6 bases). V was cut by 6 bases and J by 2 bases, with 17 bases left in between. This CDR3 contains 14 residues. The germline CDR1 and CDR2 sequences are DFQATT and SNEGSKA (reference sequence). The CDR3 DNA is TGCAGTGCCCCAGGCACGCGGGACCCCTACGAGCAGTACTTC. Protein product: CSAPGTRDPYEQYF.

The table lists this clonotype with a count of one. The rearrangement uses TRBV7-8 and TRBJ2-1; TRBD1 matches at 8 bases. V was clipped by 5 bases and J by 5 bases; unmatched bases: 8. The V gene's germline CDR1 is SGHVS and CDR2 FQNEAQ. The CDR3 totals 15 residues. Here the CDR3 DNA reads TGTGCCAGCAGCCTACAGGGGGGTGGAGACAATGAGCAGTTCTTC. Translating gives CASSLQGGGDNEQFF.

In DNA form, the CDR3 reads TGTGCCAGCAGCTGGGCCCACAATGAGCAGTTCTTC. Protein sequence: CASSWAHNEQFF. The J gene is TRBJ2-1, the V gene TRBV7-2, with D unresolved. Germline assignment: CDR1 SGHTA and CDR2 FQGNSA. The CDR3 contains 12 residues. Trimming took 4 bases from V and 5 from J, leaving 6 bases between them. Complete variable domain (other parts from reference TRBV7-2 and TRBJ2-1): GAGVSQSPSNKVTEKGKDVELRCDPISGHTALYWYRQSLGQGLEFLIYFQGNSAPDKSGLPSDRFSAERTGGSVSTLTIQRTQQEDSAVYLCASSWAHNEQFFGPGTRLTVL.

The rearrangement links TRBV23-1 to TRBJ1-6; D unresolved. TRBV23-1 is an open reading frame, and its role is uncertain. This CDR3 has 15 residues. The V end was cut by 4 bases, the J end by 4 bases, with 11 bases between. The CDR3 reads CASSPTADYNSPLHF. As DNA, the CDR3 is TGCGCCAGCAGTCCGACGGCAGATTATAATTCACCCCTCCACTTT.

This clonotype occurred a few times. V is TRBV12-3 or TRBV12-4 and J is TRBJ2-4, with D hard to call. This CDR3 region has 13 residues. Trimming stripped 7 bases from V and 13 bases from J, with 20 bases between. CDR3 bases: TGTGCCAGCACCCGACCGCGTCTCGGCCAGCAGTACTTC. It yields the protein CASTRPRLGQQYF.

J is TRBJ2-5 and V is TRBV11-2, with D possibly being TRBD2 (5 bases). V was cut by 7 bases and J by 11 bases, with 23 bases left in between. The CDR3 loop spans 14 amino acids. Germline V CDR1 and CDR2: SGHAT, FQNNGV. The CDR3 sequence: CASTREDLDNEQYF. The CDR3 coding sequence is TGTGCCAGCACCCGAGAGGACTTAGACAATGAGCAGTACTTC.

The chain links TRBV27 to TRBJ2-7, with D tentatively TRBD2 (6 bases). Germline lookup yields CDR1 MNHEY and CDR2 SMNVEV (reference sequence). The CDR3 is 13 residues long. Trimming pared 0 bases from V and 3 bases from J, leaving 6 bases between. The chain's CDR3 is CASSLSEGYEQYF. For the CDR3, the DNA is TGTGCCAGCAGTTTATCGGAGGGCTACGAGCAGTACTTC.

The chain couples TRBV6-5 to TRBJ1-2; 7 bases fit TRBD1. Losses at the gene ends were 6 bases for V and 10 bases for J; bases not matched to a gene: 8. Germline CDR1 MNHEY, CDR2 SVGAGI. This CDR3 spans 12 amino acids. The CDR3 nucleotides read TGTGCCAGCAGCTACAGGGGAGTGTACTACACCTTC. Its protein is CASSYRGVYYTF.

The chain couples TRBV18 to TRBJ1-2, with TRBD1 as a possible D gene (6 bases). This CDR3 has 14 amino acids. Per germline, CDR1 KGHSH and CDR2 LQKENI. Trimming removed 2 bases from V and 3 bases from J, with 10 bases in between. CDR3 in DNA: TGTGCCAGCTCACCAGGGGCAGGGGACTATGGCTACACCTTC. Amino acids: CASSPGAGDYGYTF.

The V gene is TRBV7-2, the J gene TRBJ1-4; 8 nucleotides match TRBD1. From germline, CDR1 is SGHTA and CDR2 FQGNSA. The CDR3 runs to 15 residues. V was pared by 2 bases and J by 10 bases, with 9 bases of the junction left unmatched. CDR3 bases: TGTGCCAGCAGCTTAACTGGGACAGGCGCAAGAAAACTGTTTTTT. This sequence encodes CASSLTGTGARKLFF.

This clonotype was counted at least ten times. The chain carries TRBV29-1 and TRBJ2-3; 7 nucleotides agree with TRBD1. Per germline, CDR1 SQVTM and CDR2 ANQGSEA. Trimming took 3 bases from V and 5 from J; bases not matched to a gene: 8. This CDR3 is 14 amino acids long. CDR3 sequence reads: CSVDLGTDQDTQYF. DNA for the CDR3: TGCAGCGTTGACCTCGGGACAGACCAAGATACGCAGTATTTT.

This chain links TRBV27 with TRBJ2-1; 12 nucleotides agree with TRBD2. Per the germline V gene, CDR1 is MNHEY and CDR2 is SMNVEV (reference sequence). The CDR3 consists of 16 residues. The V and J ends lost 5 bases and 4 bases, in that order; junction bases with no gene match: 6. The CDR3 sequence: CASSIPGTSGYNEQFF. The CDR3 DNA reads as TGTGCCAGCAGTATACCCGGGACTAGCGGGTACAATGAGCAGTTCTTC.

In this sample, this clonotype turned up a few times. J is TRBJ2-4 and V is TRBV7-8; D gene unclear. The end of the DNA fits TRBJ2-7 better, so the J call may be wrong. The CDR3 contains 12 residues. Germline V gene sequence: CDR1 SGHVS, CDR2 FQNEAQ. CDR3 sequence reads: CASSSIRNEQYF. In DNA, the CDR3 is TGTGCCAGCAGCTCGATTAGAAACGAGCAGTACTTC.

CDR3 sequence: CSAPGGGNQETQYF. The CDR3 DNA follows: TGCAGTGCTCCAGGGGGGGGGAACCAAGAGACCCAGTACTTC. The V call is TRBV20-1, the J call TRBJ2-5; D tentatively fits TRBD1 or TRBD2 (7 bases each). V was cut by 5 bases and J by 0 bases, with 13 bases left in between. This CDR3 comprises 14 residues. Germline assignment: CDR1 DFQATT and CDR2 SNEGSKA (reference sequence).

The V call is TRBV18, the J call TRBJ1-2, with TRBD1 as a possible D gene (5 bases). CDR1 KGHSH and CDR2 LQKENI come from the germline V gene. Trimming removed 4 bases at V and 9 bases at J, with 12 bases between. The CDR3 runs to 12 residues. The CDR3 loop reads CASSREGPSYTF. CDR3 bases: TGTGCCAGCTCACGCGAGGGGCCAAGCTACACCTTC.

V and J are TRBV7-6 and TRBJ2-3, with D possibly being TRBD2 (6 bases). This CDR3 comprises 13 residues. V lost 5 bases and J lost 4, with 10 bases in between. Germline CDR1 reads SGHVS; CDR2 reads FNYEAQ. This CDR3 reads CASSRLAPDTQYF. The DNA of the CDR3 is TGTGCCAGCAGCCGCCTAGCGCCAGATACGCAGTATTTT.

V is TRBV20-1 and J is TRBJ2-1, with D tentatively TRBD2 (5 bases). The CDR3 loop spans 15 amino acids. Germline lookup yields CDR1 DFQATT and CDR2 SNEGSKA (reference sequence). V lost 0 bases, J lost 4 bases, and 13 bases lay in between. CDR3 in DNA: TGCAGTGCTAGAGACCATGGTAGCGCGTACAATGAGCAGTTCTTC. Encoded protein: CSARDHGSAYNEQFF.